The clone carrying this T cell receptor beta chain was recorded once. This CDR3 has 16 residues. Germline loops: CDR1 LGHNA, CDR2 YSLEER. The ends lost 2 bases at V and 5 bases at J; junction bases unmatched: 8. The protocol was immunoSEQ multiplex PCR, while the TCRdb copy is restricted to in-frame clones and leaves out a portion. In the table there are 30,000 to 40,000 clones, approximately 80% of which are singletons. The sample originates from a study of blood T cell repertoires in COVID-19. Study summary: Spain, Italy and the United States supplied samples that represented acute and convalescent COVID-19. PBMCs, B-cell-depleted T cells, or T cells provided the cDNA or gDNA that made up the material.

The specimen sequenced was peripheral blood. The clonotype originates from a man at least 80 years old with acute or convalescent COVID-19. The rearrangement joins TRBV4-3 to TRBJ2-3, with 9 bases lining up with TRBD1. The CDR3 bases are TGCGCCAGCAGCCAATCGGGGACAGGGCGGGGAGATACGCAGTATTTT. Translation: CASSQSGTGRGDTQYF.